This T cell receptor beta chain was recorded in a study of blood T cell repertoires in COVID-19. Method: immunoSEQ multiplex PCR; TCRdb's copy keeps in-frame clones and lacks some. The sample includes about 150,000 clones, approximately 86% of them seen just once. The CDR3 consists of 15 residues. The germline V gene encodes CDR1 SGHAT and CDR2 FQNNGV. V lost 4 bases, J lost 0 bases, and 5 bases stayed unmatched. This TCR was sampled from a woman between 40 and 50 years old who had recovered from COVID-19. V gene TRBV11-2 combines with J gene TRBJ1-2; 7 nucleotides align to TRBD1. The sample taken for sequencing was PBMCs or T cells enriched from blood (not recorded which). The CDR3 reads CASSSRTGSNYGYTF. The CDR3 nucleotides read TGTGCCAGCAGCTCGCGGACAGGTTCTAACTATGGCTACACCTTC.